Described below is a single T cell receptor beta chain sequence and its context. This sample is drawn from a study of blood T cell repertoires in COVID-19. Clones were sequenced by immunoSEQ multiplex PCR, and TCRdb holds only the in-frame ones, with some missing. The table shows about 430,000 clones, with 70% to 90% occurring only once. Germline lookup yields CDR1 SEHNR and CDR2 FQNEAQ (reference sequence). V was trimmed by 1 base and J by 4 bases, leaving 16 bases between them. This CDR3 is built from 16 residues. Clinical history as reported by participants underpinned cohort assignment. The specimen sequenced was PBMCs or T cells enriched from blood (not recorded which). The sequence derives from a woman in her late teens or twenties who had been exposed to COVID-19. V gene TRBV7-9 combines with J gene TRBJ1-2; D not certain. The chain's CDR3 is CASSLGSGGSFYGYTF. The CDR3 bases are TGTGCCAGCAGCTTAGGTTCCGGCGGCAGCTTCTATGGCTACACCTTC.